This TCR beta chain was found in a study of cytomegalovirus exposure and HLA in healthy donors. It was with 60 Vbeta and 13 Jbeta primers that the PCR ran. Method: immunoSEQ multiplex PCR; TCRdb's copy keeps in-frame clones and lacks some. The sample lists over 80,000 clones, around four fifths occurring once. Only a few counts were recorded for this clone. Germline values: CDR1 MDHEN, CDR2 SYDVKM. This CDR3 region has 14 residues. With V trimmed by 5 bases and J by 1 base, 2 bases remained unmatched. This receptor was identified in a man aged 25 to 40 in good health and CMV-seropositive. The J gene is TRBJ2-7, the V gene TRBV28; 10 bases are a match to TRBD1. Sequenced material: PBMCs. The CDR3 loop is CASSRQGASYEQYF. CDR3 DNA: TGTGCCAGCAGTCGACAGGGGGCATCCTACGAGCAGTACTTC. The full variable domain, rest sourced from reference TRBV28 and TRBJ2-7, is DVKVTQSSRYLVKRTGEKVFLECVQDMDHENMFWYRQDPGLGLRLIYFSYDVKMKEKGDIPEGYSVSREKKERFSLILESASTNQTSMYLCASSRQGASYEQYFGPGTRLTVT.